The clone carrying this T cell receptor beta chain was observed a handful of times. No antigen is known for it. Other DNA variants within this sample encode the same CDR3. This sample is part of a study of shared clonotypes between healthy human individuals. Notes on the study in general: In contrast to clonotypes shared by all four donors, non-shared clonotypes had lower generation probabilities.

Per the germline V gene, CDR1 is MNHNS and CDR2 is SASEGT. V was pared by 1 base and J by 4 bases, with 11 bases between. There are 15 residues in the CDR3. Nashville, Tennessee was home to all donors, who were Caucasian adults. The study ran the assay at deep level. TCRdb keeps only in-frame clones here, not all; method: immunoSEQ multiplex PCR. The table shows some 1.1 million clones, with roughly 77% occurring only once. The rearrangement links TRBV6-1 to TRBJ1-5; D uncertain. The source material was memory CD4+ T cells from PBMCs. Described subset: CD45RA-negative fraction. This sequence was found in a man in his late teens or twenties in good health. Some clones in this sample may be carry-over from other donors' samples. CDR3: CASSEVGWGNQPQHF. Here the CDR3 DNA reads TGTGCCAGCAGTGAAGTGGGTTGGGGAAATCAGCCCCAGCATTTT.